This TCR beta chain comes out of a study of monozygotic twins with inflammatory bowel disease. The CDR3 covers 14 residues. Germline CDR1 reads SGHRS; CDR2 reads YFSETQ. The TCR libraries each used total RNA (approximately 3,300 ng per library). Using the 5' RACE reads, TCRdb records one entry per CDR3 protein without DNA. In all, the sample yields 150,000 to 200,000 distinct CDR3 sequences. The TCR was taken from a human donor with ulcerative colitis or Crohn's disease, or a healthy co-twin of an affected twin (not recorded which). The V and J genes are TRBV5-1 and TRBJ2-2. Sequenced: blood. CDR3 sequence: CASSFSPNTGELFF.